These T cell receptor beta chains were read from a single sample in a study of shared clonotypes between healthy human individuals. Sequenced by immunoSEQ multiplex PCR; TCRdb stores in-frame clones only, minus some. The sample lists around 120,000 clones; 67% were seen once. The specimen was memory CD8+ T cells sorted from blood. These receptors were taken from a woman younger than 45 in good health. Each CDR3 is given with its conserved first and last residue. The order of the fields is clone size, V gene, J gene, D gene, CDR3 protein, CDR3 DNA. D genes are given only for firm matches. Only some rows state a clone size, as once, few, many or a class for expanded clones.

>once|TRBV14|TRBJ2-4|TRBD2
CASSPSGGLAKNIQYF
TGTGCCAGCAGCCCATCGGGAGGGCTAGCCAAAAACATTCAGTACTTC
>few|TRBV19|TRBJ1-5|NA
CASSEWGYSNQPQHF
TGTGCCAGTAGTGAATGGGGTTATAGCAATCAGCCCCAGCATTTT
>NA|TRBV4-1|TRBJ2-7|TRBD2
CASSLSGGGLREQYF
TGCGCCAGCAGCCTTTCGGGAGGGGGGCTTCGAGAGCAGTACTTC
>NA|TRBV28|TRBJ2-4|NA
CASSLEGAGLIAKNIQYF
TGTGCCAGCAGTTTAGAAGGGGCAGGGCTGATAGCCAAAAACATTCAGTACTTC
>NA|TRBV6-1|TRBJ1-5|NA
CASSEVPGLGRQPQHF
TGTGCCAGCAGTGAAGTGCCCGGACTGGGGAGACAGCCCCAGCATTTT
>NA|TRBV28|TRBJ1-2|NA
CASSSFLQGGNYGYTF
TGTGCCAGCAGTTCTTTCCTACAGGGAGGGAACTATGGCTACACCTTC
>NA|TRBV9|TRBJ2-3|NA
CASSGGGVTVGDTQYF
TGTGCCAGCAGCGGAGGAGGGGTCACGGTGGGAGATACGCAGTATTTT
>NA|TRBV5-1|TRBJ2-3|NA
CASSLEPGIADTQYF
TGCGCCAGCAGCTTGGAGCCGGGAATAGCAGATACGCAGTATTTT
>NA|TRBV27|TRBJ2-2|NA
CASRAWDGGTGELFF
TGTGCCAGCAGAGCCTGGGACGGAGGGACCGGGGAGCTGTTTTTT
>NA|TRBV6-4|TRBJ1-1|TRBD1
CASRHRGMNTEAFF
TGTGCCAGCAGACACAGGGGGATGAACACTGAAGCTTTCTTT
>NA|TRBV25-1|TRBJ2-6|TRBD1
CASSGGGDLSGANVLTF
TGTGCCAGCAGTGGAGGGGGCGACCTCTCTGGGGCCAACGTCCTGACTTTC
>NA|TRBV28|TRBJ2-6|TRBD2
CASSLSFFGGRHSGANVLTF
TGTGCCAGCAGTTTATCTTTTTTTGGCGGGAGGCACTCTGGGGCCAACGTCCTGACTTTC
>NA|TRBV2|TRBJ2-7|TRBD2
CASKSKRRGLAGGPYEQYF
TGTGCCAGCAAATCGAAACGGAGGGGGCTAGCGGGAGGCCCCTACGAGCAGTACTTC
>NA|TRBV7-7|TRBJ2-1|NA
CASSLVVGGNEQFF
TGTGCCAGCAGCCTAGTCGTGGGGGGCAATGAGCAGTTCTTC
>NA|TRBV5-4|TRBJ1-1|NA
CASSLGGFEAFF
TGTGCCAGCAGCCTCGGGGGGTTTGAAGCTTTCTTT
>NA|TRBV25-1|TRBJ2-1|NA
CASSGDRRDSYNEQFF
TGTGCCAGCAGTGGTGACAGGCGTGACTCCTACAATGAGCAGTTCTTC
>NA|TRBV5-4|TRBJ2-5|NA
CASSLENQETQYF
TGTGCCAGCAGCTTGGAAAACCAAGAGACCCAGTACTTC
>once|TRBV5-4|TRBJ2-7|TRBD1
CASSFRQGQFYEQYF
TGTGCCAGCAGCTTTAGACAGGGGCAATTCTACGAGCAGTACTTC
>NA|TRBV7-8|TRBJ2-1|NA
CASSLDPQVLYNEQFF
TGTGCCAGCAGCTTAGATCCACAGGTCCTCTACAATGAGCAGTTCTTC
>NA|TRBV2|TRBJ1-4|NA
CASSARQNEKLFF
TGTGCCAGCAGCGCCCGCCAGAATGAAAAACTGTTTTTT
>once|TRBV13|TRBJ2-3|NA
CASSGWTADTQYF
TGTGCCAGCAGCGGCTGGACGGCGGATACGCAGTATTTT
>medium-sized|TRBV11-2|TRBJ2-2|NA
CASKHTRERVSTGELFF
TGTGCCAGCAAACACACCAGGGAAAGAGTCAGCACCGGGGAGCTGTTTTTT
>NA|TRBV28|TRBJ2-3|NA
CASSDEVGASTDTQYF
TGTGCCAGCAGTGACGAAGTAGGGGCTAGCACAGATACGCAGTATTTT
>NA|TRBV30|TRBJ1-4|NA
CAWSVHRAGEKLFF
TGTGCCTGGAGTGTACACAGGGCGGGGGAAAAACTGTTTTTT
>NA|TRBV29-1|TRBJ2-1|NA
CSVGSGEDSEQFF
TGCAGCGTTGGGTCCGGTGAAGACAGTGAGCAGTTCTTC
>NA|TRBV30|TRBJ1-3|TRBD1
CAWSPGGIGNTIYF
TGTGCCTGGAGCCCAGGGGGAATCGGAAACACCATATATTTT
>NA|TRBV4-1|TRBJ2-2|TRBD1
CASSQDLGGGNTGELFF
TGCGCCAGCAGCCAAGATTTAGGGGGCGGGAACACCGGGGAGCTGTTTTTT